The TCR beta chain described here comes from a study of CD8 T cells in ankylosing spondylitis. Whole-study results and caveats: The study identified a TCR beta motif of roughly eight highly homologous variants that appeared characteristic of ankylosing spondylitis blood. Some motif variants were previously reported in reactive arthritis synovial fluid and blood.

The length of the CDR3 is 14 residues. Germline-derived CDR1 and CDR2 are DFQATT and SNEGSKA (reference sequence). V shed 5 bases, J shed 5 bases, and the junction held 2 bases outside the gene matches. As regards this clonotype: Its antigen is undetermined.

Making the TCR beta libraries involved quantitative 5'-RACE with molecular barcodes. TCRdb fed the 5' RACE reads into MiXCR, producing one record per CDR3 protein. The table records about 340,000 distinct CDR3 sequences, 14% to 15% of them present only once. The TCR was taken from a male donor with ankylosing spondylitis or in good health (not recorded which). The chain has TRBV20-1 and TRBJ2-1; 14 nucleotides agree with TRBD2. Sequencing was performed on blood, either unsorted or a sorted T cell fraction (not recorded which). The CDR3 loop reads CSAGGLAGDNEQFF. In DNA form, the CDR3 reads TGCAGTGCTGGGGGACTAGCGGGGGACAATGAGCAGTTCTTC.